A single sample is the source of the 19 T cell receptor beta chains below, sequenced in a study of OX40 agonist ivuxolimab in advanced cancers. The repertoire was sequenced with immunoSEQ multiplex PCR; TCRdb's copy has only in-frame clones and lacks some. Of about 83,000 clones detected, roughly 80% appear once; the ten largest clones hold around 7.3%. This material consisted of CD4+ or CD8+ T cells sorted from blood, taken in a trial of the OX40 agonist ivuxolimab. All receptors come from an adult with an advanced solid tumor such as melanoma, head and neck, liver or kidney cancer.

V and J are TRBV5-1 and TRBJ1-6; no clear D. Germline lookup yields CDR1 SGHRS and CDR2 YFSETQ. The V end was cut by 0 bases, the J end by 8 bases, with 9 bases between. The CDR3 runs 14 residues. The CDR3 sequence is CASSLGVSDSPLHF. Written as DNA, the CDR3 is TGCGCCAGCAGCTTGGGGGTGTCCGATTCACCCCTCCACTTT.

The chain combines TRBV15 with TRBJ2-7; no clear D. The V end was cut by 0 bases, the J end by 3 bases, with 9 bases between. CDR1 and CDR2 (germline): LNHNV, YYDKDF (reference sequence). The length of the CDR3 is 14 residues. CDR3 bases: TGTGCCACCAGCAGAGAACGGGTTATCTACGAGCAGTACTTC. Protein: CATSRERVIYEQYF.

The chain is built from TRBV6-5 and TRBJ2-2, with D possibly being TRBD2 (5 bases). Germline V lookup: CDR1 MNHEY, CDR2 SVGAGI. The CDR3 is made up of 13 amino acids. Trimming removed 5 bases from V and 6 bases from J, with 10 bases in between. This CDR3 is CASSDLSAGELFF. In nucleotides, the CDR3 is TGTGCCAGCAGTGACCTTAGCGCCGGGGAGCTGTTTTTT.

The V and J genes are TRBV6-5 and TRBJ1-6, with a tentative D call TRBD1 (5 bases). Trimming removed 7 bases at V and 5 bases at J, with 9 bases between. CDR3 length: 13 amino acids. CDR1 MNHEY and CDR2 SVGAGI come from the germline V gene. The CDR3 bases are TGTGCCAGCACCAGGGCGAATAATTCACCCCTCCACTTT. Translated, it gives CASTRANNSPLHF.

Notes on this clone: Its ends do not fully match the called genes, so a read error is possible. Other nucleotide sequences in the sample specify the same CDR3. The rearrangement joins TRBV30 to TRBJ2-5, with 8 nucleotides matching TRBD1. This CDR3 is built from 11 residues. CDR1 and CDR2 (germline): GTSNPN, SVGIG (reference sequence). The CDR3 loop reads CAWGDRRSAHF. In DNA, the CDR3 is TGCGCCTGGGGGGACAGGCGATCCGCCCACTTC. The full variable domain, completed using reference TRBV30 and TRBJ2-5, is SQTIHQWPATLVQPVGSPLSLECTVEGTSNPNLYWYRQAAGRGLQLLFYSVGIGQISSEVPQNLSASRPQDRQFILSSKKLLLSDSGFYLCAWGDRRSAHFGPGTRLLVL.

The chain couples TRBV9 to TRBJ2-2; 10 bases are a match to TRBD2. Trimming cost V 4 bases and J 6 bases; bases outside gene matches: 12. Germline-derived CDR1 and CDR2 are SGDLS and YYNGEE. This CDR3 has 17 amino acids. CDR3 region: CASSPLTSGLLAGELFF. CDR3 in DNA: TGTGCCAGCAGCCCCTTGACTAGCGGGCTTTTGGCCGGGGAGCTGTTTTTT.

The chain combines TRBV7-3 with TRBJ1-3; TRBD1 might be the D (5 bases). Trimming cost V 4 bases and J 0 bases, with 13 bases left between them. Germline values: CDR1 SGHTA, CDR2 FQGTGA. The CDR3 consists of 16 residues. The CDR3 bases are TGTGCCAGCAGCTGGGGACCCGCGAGCTCTGGAAACACCATATATTTT. Amino acid sequence: CASSWGPASSGNTIYF.

The J gene is TRBJ2-5, the V gene TRBV6-1; possibly TRBD1 for D (7 bases). Trimming shortened V by 6 bases and J by 3 bases, and 17 bases separated the two germline ends. CDR1 is MNHNS and CDR2 is SASEGT in the germline V gene. The CDR3 sequence is 15 residues long. CDR3 bases: TGTGCCAGCAGGAGGCCCCAGGGGGGAGAAGAGACCCAGTACTTC. It specifies CASRRPQGGEETQYF.

This rearrangement joins TRBV19 to TRBJ1-1; 12 bases agree with TRBD1. Losses at the gene ends were 5 bases for V and 4 bases for J; bases not matched to a gene: 8. Per the germline V gene, CDR1 is LNHDA and CDR2 is SQIVND (reference sequence). This CDR3 has 16 residues. Written as DNA, the CDR3 is TGTGCCAGTAGTCTTAATCCGGGACAGGGGGCCACTGAAGCTTTCTTT. Its protein product is CASSLNPGQGATEAFF.

This clone was observed a handful of times. The chain combines TRBV6-1 with TRBJ2-4; D tentatively fits TRBD1 or TRBD2 (5 bases each). Trimming removed 6 bases from V and 5 bases from J, with 14 bases in between. Germline V CDR1 and CDR2: MNHNS, SASEGT. This CDR3 contains 14 residues. CDR3 sequence: CASSRDPGENIQYF. CDR3 coding DNA: TGTGCCAGCAGCCGGGACCCCGGGGAAAACATTCAGTACTTC.

The CDR3: CASSHPGGSDNEQFF. The CDR3 bases are TGTGCCAGCAGTCACCCTGGGGGGAGCGACAATGAGCAGTTCTTC. This sequence joins TRBV6-5 and TRBJ2-1, with D maybe TRBD2 (6 bases). Germline CDR1 reads MNHEY; CDR2 reads SVGAGI. Trimming shortened V by 5 bases and J by 5 bases, and 16 bases separated the two germline ends. This CDR3 has 15 amino acids.

The rearrangement links TRBV2 to TRBJ2-3, with TRBD2 as a possible D gene (5 bases). Trimming left V 1 base short and J 4 bases short, with 9 bases between. The CDR3 runs to 14 residues. The germline CDR1 and CDR2 sequences are SNHLY and FYNNEI. The chain's CDR3 is CASSEGNGADTQYF. CDR3 in DNA: TGTGCCAGCAGTGAAGGAAACGGGGCAGATACGCAGTATTTT.

The CDR3 loop is CASHTFSYNEQFF. In DNA, the CDR3 is TGTGCCAGCCACACCTTCTCCTACAATGAGCAGTTCTTC. The rearrangement joins TRBV7-9 to TRBJ2-1; no reliable D call. Germline values: CDR1 SEHNR, CDR2 FQNEAQ (reference sequence). CDR3 length equals 13 residues. V was pared by 8 bases and J by 0 bases, with 8 bases between.

On this clone itself: The junction and the germline gene differ at one end; a read error may be behind it. The chain couples TRBV18 to TRBJ1-5; D unclear. CDR1 and CDR2 (germline): KGHSH, LQKENI. This CDR3 spans 15 amino acids. The CDR3 nucleotides read TGTGCCAGCTCGCCTATGGCGCAGGAGACTCAGGCCCAGCATTTT. This sequence encodes CASSPMAQETQAQHF. Combining the CDR3 with reference TRBV18 and TRBJ1-5 gives the whole variable domain NAGVMQNPRHLVRRRGQEARLRCSPMKGHSHVYWYRQLPEEGLKFMVYLQKENIIDESGMPKERFSAEFPKEGPSILRIQQVVRGDSAAYFCASSPMAQETQAQHFGDGTRLSIL.

The chain links TRBV9 to TRBJ2-3; 8 nucleotides match TRBD2. The CDR3 extends over 13 amino acids. V was pared by 4 bases and J by 4 bases, with 2 bases of the junction left unmatched. In germline, CDR1 is SGDLS, CDR2 YYNGEE. The CDR3: CASSTSGSDTQYF. The CDR3 DNA is TGTGCCAGCAGCACTAGCGGTTCAGATACGCAGTATTTT. Looking up the rest from reference TRBV9 and TRBJ2-3 gives the full variable domain: DSGVTQTPKHLITATGQRVTLRCSPRSGDLSVYWYQQSLDQGLQFLIQYYNGEERAKGNILERFSAQQFPDLHSELNLSSLELGDSALYFCASSTSGSDTQYFGPGTRLTVL.

The V and J genes are TRBV5-4 and TRBJ1-2; 11 bases align to TRBD1. The CDR3 loop spans 18 amino acids. Germline lookup yields CDR1 SGHNT and CDR2 YYREEE (reference sequence). The V segment lost 0 bases and the J segment 2 bases; nucleotides outside the gene matches: 9. CDR3 bases: TGTGCCAGCAGCTTGGTAAGGGACAGGGGGTCGGCGAACTATGGCTACACCTTC. Its translation is CASSLVRDRGSANYGYTF.

V and J are TRBV18 and TRBJ2-5; TRBD1 might be the D (6 bases). From germline, CDR1 is KGHSH and CDR2 LQKENI. V gave up 3 bases and J gave up 5 bases, with 10 bases separating them. The CDR3 loop spans 13 amino acids. In DNA, the CDR3 is TGTGCCAGCTCACCGCCAGGGGTGGAGACCCAGTACTTC. The encoded protein is CASSPPGVETQYF.

The genes are TRBV7-8 and TRBJ2-1; 7 nucleotides line up with TRBD2. Germline CDR1 is SGHVS and CDR2 is FQNEAQ. The J segment lost 0 bases and the V segment lost 2 bases, leaving 10 bases of the junction unmatched. CDR3 length equals 18 residues. The CDR3, as DNA: TGTGCCAGCAGCTTATCCTTCTACTCTAGCGGCTCCTACAATGAGCAGTTCTTC. Its protein is CASSLSFYSSGSYNEQFF.

The chain joins TRBV4-3 to TRBJ2-1; 9 bases map to TRBD2. V lost 1 base and J lost 5; bases outside the gene matches: 3. The CDR3 is 15 amino acids. Germline CDR1 and CDR2: LGHNA and YSLEER. The chain's CDR3 is CASSQGLAENNEQFF. The CDR3 region has the DNA TGCGCCAGCAGCCAAGGACTAGCGGAAAACAATGAGCAGTTCTTC.